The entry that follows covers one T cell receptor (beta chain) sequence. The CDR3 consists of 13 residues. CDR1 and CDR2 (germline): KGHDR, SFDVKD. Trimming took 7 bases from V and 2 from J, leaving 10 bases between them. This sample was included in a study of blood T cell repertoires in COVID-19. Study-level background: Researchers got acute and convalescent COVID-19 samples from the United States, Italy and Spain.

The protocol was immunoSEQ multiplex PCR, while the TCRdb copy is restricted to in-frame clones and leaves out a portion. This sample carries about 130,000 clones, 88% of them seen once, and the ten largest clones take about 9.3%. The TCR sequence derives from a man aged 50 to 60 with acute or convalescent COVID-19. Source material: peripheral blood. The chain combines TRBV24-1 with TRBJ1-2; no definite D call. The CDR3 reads CATSLRKNYGYTF. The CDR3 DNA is TGTGCCACCAGCCTCAGGAAGAACTATGGCTACACCTTC.